A single sample is the source of the 19 T cell receptor beta chains below, sequenced in a study of cytomegalovirus exposure and HLA in healthy donors. The PCR used 60 Vbeta and 13 Jbeta primers. Assay used: immunoSEQ multiplex PCR; TCRdb lists only in-frame clones, some missing. The sample carries fewer than 110,000 clones, 76% recorded once. The specimen was PBMCs. The receptors originated from a man aged 35-49 years in good health and CMV-seronegative.

The chain uses TRBV2 and TRBJ2-7; tentatively, D is TRBD2 (7 bases). From germline, CDR1 is SNHLY and CDR2 FYNNEI. Trimming removed 7 bases at V and 2 bases at J, with 15 bases between. The CDR3 totals 14 residues. CDR3 region: CASMGAGVTYEQYF. In nucleotides, the CDR3 is TGTGCCAGCATGGGGGCGGGGGTCACCTACGAGCAGTACTTC. The whole variable domain, remainder taken from reference TRBV2 and TRBJ2-7, is EPEVTQTPSHQVTQMGQEVILRCVPISNHLYFYWYRQILGQKVEFLVSFYNNEISEKSEIFDDQFSVERPDGSNFTLKIRSTKLEDSAMYFCASMGAGVTYEQYFGPGTRLTVT.

This clone was seen a few times. The rearrangement uses TRBV21-1 and TRBJ1-5; the table gives TRBD1 as D, unverified against the DNA. TRBV21-1 is annotated as a pseudogene. CDR3 length equals 19 residues. The CDR3 loop reads CASSPSGQRGSGVNQPQHF. In nucleotides, the CDR3 is TGTGCCAGCAGCCCGAGTGGACAGAGGGGATCCGGGGTTAATCAGCCCCAGCATTTT.

V is TRBV6-5 and J is TRBJ1-4; D unclear. CDR3 length equals 16 residues. Trimming left V 2 bases short and J 3 bases short, with 13 bases between. Germline V gives CDR1 MNHEY, CDR2 SVGAGI. Here the CDR3 DNA reads TGTGCCAGCAGTTACGCCCGGGGAGGGCCTAATGAAAAACTGTTTTTT. The encoded protein is CASSYARGGPNEKLFF.

The rearrangement uses TRBV6-1 and TRBJ1-3; D gene ambiguous. The CDR3 consists of 15 residues. With 3 bases removed from V and 0 bases from J, the gap between germline ends came to 9 bases. CDR1 is MNHNS, CDR2 SASEGT, per germline. In DNA, the CDR3 is TGTGCCAGCAGTGAGTCAAGCATCTCTGGAAACACCATATATTTT. It translates to CASSESSISGNTIYF.

The chain is built from TRBV7-2 and TRBJ2-7; 13 nucleotides match TRBD2. Per the germline V gene, CDR1 is SGHTA and CDR2 is FQGNSA. V lost 5 bases to trimming and J lost 2 bases; unmatched junction nucleotides: 3. The CDR3 totals 15 residues. As DNA, the CDR3 is TGTGCCAGCAGCATAACTAGCGGGGGGGCCTACGAGCAGTACGTC. It specifies CASSITSGGAYEQYV.

This clone was seen more than once but under ten times. The chain has TRBV28 and TRBJ2-3; 10 nucleotides match TRBD2. Losses at the gene ends were 8 bases for V and 0 bases for J; bases not matched to a gene: 5. Germline V gene data show CDR1 as MDHEN and CDR2 as SYDVKM. The CDR3 has 15 amino acids. CDR3 bases: TGTGCCAGCGCCCCAGCGGGGGGGAGCACAGATACGCAGTATTTT. Protein sequence: CASAPAGGSTDTQYF.

The gene calls are TRBV2 and TRBJ2-7, with D unclear. CDR3 length: 12 amino acids. CDR1 and CDR2 from the germline V gene are SNHLY and FYNNEI. V was shortened by 6 bases and J by 3 bases, with 9 bases between the two germline ends. The CDR3 loop is CASRWQYYEQYF. CDR3 sequence (DNA): TGTGCCAGCAGATGGCAGTACTACGAGCAGTACTTC.

This sequence joins TRBV21-1 and TRBJ2-3; the DNA was not compared with TRBD2, the D call given in the table. TRBV21-1 is listed as a pseudogene. The CDR3 has 17 amino acids. The CDR3 loop reads CASSTIPRGPRTDTQYF. In DNA, the CDR3 is TGTGCCAGCAGCACCATCCCGCGGGGGCCCCGCACAGATACGCAGTATTTT.

The chain carries TRBV10-1 and TRBJ2-7; D perhaps matches TRBD1 (6 bases). The V end was cut by 4 bases, the J end by 6 bases, with 10 bases between. Germline-derived CDR1 and CDR2 are WNHNN and SYGVQD (reference sequence). The CDR3 sequence is 12 residues long. The CDR3 loop is CASSAGQLEQYF. CDR3 in DNA: TGCGCCAGCAGTGCCGGACAGCTCGAGCAGTACTTC.

With regard to this clone: At one end, the junction sequence differs from germline, possibly due to a read error. V gene TRBV7-7 combines with J gene TRBJ2-1; possible D gene TRBD1, 5 bases. CDR3 length: 16 residues. Looked up from germline, CDR1 is SSHAT and CDR2 is FNYEAQ (reference sequence). The CDR3 DNA is TGTGCTAGCAGCCCTGCTATTGGGGCAAGGGGAAATGAGCAGTTCTTC. Translated, it gives CASSPAIGARGNEQFF.

Turning to this clone: Compared with germline, one end of the junction differs, possibly owing to a read error. The chain links TRBV7-9 to TRBJ1-2, with D perhaps matching TRBD1 (5 bases). CDR3 size: 15 residues. From germline, CDR1 is SEHNR and CDR2 FQNEAQ (reference sequence). CDR3 amino acids: CSSSLAQGPGYGYTF. In DNA, the CDR3 is TGTTCCAGCAGCTTAGCGCAGGGCCCTGGCTATGGCTACACCTTC.

This chain connects TRBV6-1 to TRBJ2-1, with 7 positions matching TRBD1. J gave up 6 bases and V 7 bases, and 12 bases lay outside the gene matches. The germline V gene encodes CDR1 MNHNS and CDR2 SASEGT. This CDR3 region has 15 residues. This CDR3 is CASNLAEGGFNEQFF. The CDR3 DNA follows: TGTGCCAGCAATCTTGCTGAAGGGGGCTTCAATGAGCAGTTCTTC.

The chain carries TRBV19 and TRBJ2-3, with D perhaps matching TRBD2 (7 bases). The CDR3 spans 15 residues. V was trimmed by 1 base and J by 2 bases, leaving 10 bases between them. Germline lookup yields CDR1 LNHDA and CDR2 SQIVND (reference sequence). The CDR3 sequence: CASSIGGGDTDTQYF. DNA for the CDR3: TGTGCCAGTAGTATAGGAGGGGGGGACACAGATACGCAGTATTTT.

The genes are TRBV19 and TRBJ2-6, with 8 bases matching TRBD1. Germline V lookup: CDR1 LNHDA, CDR2 SQIVND (reference sequence). CDR3 size: 17 residues. J lost 0 bases, V lost 3 bases, and 4 bases had no gene match. CDR3 in DNA: TGTGCCAGTAGTATGACAGGGGAGCGCTCTGGGGCCAACGTCCTGACTTTC. Translated: CASSMTGERSGANVLTF. The full variable domain, with the rest looked up from reference TRBV19 and TRBJ2-6, is DGGITQSPKYLFRKEGQNVTLSCEQNLNHDAMYWYRQDPGQGLRLIYYSQIVNDFQKGDIAEGYSVSREKKESFPLTVTSAQKNPTAFYLCASSMTGERSGANVLTFGAGSRLTVL.

V is TRBV7-3 and J is TRBJ2-5; TRBD2 matches at 11 bases. This CDR3 spans 14 amino acids. Per germline, CDR1 SGHTA and CDR2 FQGTGA. Trimming took 5 bases from V and 5 from J; bases not matched to a gene: 4. Here the CDR3 DNA reads TGTGCCAGCAGCATAGCGGGGGGGCAGGAGACCCAGTACTTC. As protein: CASSIAGGQETQYF. The full variable domain, with the rest looked up from reference TRBV7-3 and TRBJ2-5, is GAGVSQTPSNKVTEKGKYVELRCDPISGHTALYWYRQSLGQGPEFLIYFQGTGAADDSGLPNDRFFAVRPEGSVSTLKIQRTERGDSAVYLCASSIAGGQETQYFGPGTRLLVL.

V gene TRBV5-6 combines with J gene TRBJ1-1, with a weak D call TRBD1 (5 bases). The length of the CDR3 is 16 residues. CDR1 is SGHDT, CDR2 YYEEEE, per germline. V lost 2 bases and J lost 1, with 15 bases in between. In DNA, the CDR3 is TGTGCCAGCAGCTTTTCGGGGACTAGGTCGAACACTGAAGCTTTCTTT. Amino acids: CASSFSGTRSNTEAFF. Using reference TRBV5-6 and TRBJ1-1 for the parts outside the CDR3, the full variable domain is DAGVTQSPTHLIKTRGQQVTLRCSPKSGHDTVSWYQQALGQGPQFIFQYYEEEERQRGNFPDRFSGHQFPNYSSELNVNALLLGDSALYLCASSFSGTRSNTEAFFGQGTRLTVV.

This clone was detected a few times. The chain links TRBV27 to TRBJ2-7; 8 bases align to TRBD2. With V trimmed by 5 bases and J by 0 bases, 3 bases remained unmatched. The germline gives CDR1 MNHEY, CDR2 SMNVEV (reference sequence). The CDR3 totals 14 residues. Here the CDR3 reads CASSSGGPSYEQYV. The CDR3 DNA reads as TGTGCCAGCAGTAGCGGGGGCCCCTCCTACGAGCAGTACGTC.

The chain is built from TRBV11-2 and TRBJ1-6; 8 nucleotides agree with TRBD1. Trimming removed 2 bases from V and 7 bases from J; junction bases left unmatched: 7. This CDR3 contains 16 residues. The germline gives CDR1 SGHAT, CDR2 FQNNGV. The CDR3 region has the DNA TGTGCCAGCAGCTTATTAACCGGACAGGGAAATTCACCCCTCCACTTT. It codes for CASSLLTGQGNSPLHF.

In the case of this clone: Different DNA sequences within this sample yield the same CDR3. This chain connects TRBV6-5 to TRBJ1-6; possibly TRBD1 for D (6 bases). The germline V gene encodes CDR1 MNHEY and CDR2 SVGAGI. The germline V and J ends were trimmed by 6 bases and 7 bases, with 16 bases remaining between them. The CDR3 has 15 amino acids. The CDR3 region is CASRGGGSSNSPLHF. DNA for the CDR3: TGTGCCAGCAGGGGAGGGGGGTCATCAAATTCACCCCTCCACTTT.